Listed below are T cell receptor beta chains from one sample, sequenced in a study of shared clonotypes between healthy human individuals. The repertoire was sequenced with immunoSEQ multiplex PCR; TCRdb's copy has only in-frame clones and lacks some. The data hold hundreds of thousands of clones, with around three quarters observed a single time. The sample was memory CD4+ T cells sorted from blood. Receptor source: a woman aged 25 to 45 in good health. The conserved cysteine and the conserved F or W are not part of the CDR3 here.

CDR3 protein: ASSPIQRNQPQH
V gene: TRBV18

CDR3 protein: ASSFRTSDTDTQY
V gene: TRBV5-6

CDR3 protein: ASSPEQGVEQY
V gene: TRBV10-1

CDR3 protein: ASSPNGDTEAF
V gene: TRBV18

CDR3 protein: ASSNEGLAGHSYNEQF
V gene: TRBV28

CDR3 protein: ASSNRGGGNQPQH
V gene: TRBV27

CDR3 protein: ASSYSFRGELF
V gene: TRBV6-6

CDR3 protein: ASSVVGQETQY
V gene: TRBV6-1

CDR3 protein: ASRQQGYNSPLH
V gene: TRBV6-5

CDR3 protein: ASSIDSGRGYNEQF
V gene: TRBV19

CDR3 protein: ASSLHSGAYEQY
V gene: TRBV5-1

CDR3 protein: ASSLGSGEGPYEQY
V gene: TRBV5-1

CDR3 protein: ASSLTSLGRTGELF
V gene: TRBV5-1

CDR3 protein: ASSIRPEEKLF
V gene: TRBV19

CDR3 protein: RVAGLSYEQY
V gene: TRBV28

CDR3 protein: ASSGRTGYGYEQY
V gene: TRBV7-8

CDR3 protein: AISVSLRDNEQF
V gene: TRBV10-3

CDR3 protein: ASSQGLIAGLLTSYNEQF
V gene: TRBV4-2